What follows describes a single TCR beta chain. Its antigen is not yet known. No much larger clone is present one base from it, and per-base qualities are unavailable. The source of the sample is a study of human T cells and chemical hapten exposure (dated by TCRdb to the early 2020s). Regarding the study in general: For sensitization, 2% DPC in acetone was applied to an approximately 2 cm by approximately 2 cm area of upper inner arm skin. Patch tests used Finn chambers with 0.01% DPC on the upper back, scored after 6 days by International Contact Dermatitis Research Group standards. Libraries were pooled for sequencing, and variation in per-sample TCR yields was attributed mainly to small differences in library volumes within the pool. For TCR sequencing, blood came from 25 to 35 alopecia patients at anywhere from one to four time points (pre-sensitization, 2, 6 and 24 weeks). Patients additionally received weekly therapeutic DPC doses to the scalp throughout the approximately 25-week study period. Alopecia areata with under or over 50% scalp involvement, alopecia totalis and alopecia universalis were represented in the patient cohort, which was mostly female. This study followed changes in the peripheral blood TCR repertoire in vivo during primary and secondary sensitization of alopecia patients to the hapten diphenylcyclopropenone (DPC). Blood samples were taken from patients before sensitization (week 0) and at 2, 6 and about 24 weeks after DPC sensitization. Broader findings and caveats from the paper: A positive correlation was found between the number of PT1 expanded TCRs and patch test score, with significance reached at thresholds 8, 16 and 32 but not 4. Because all patients had alopecia, a presumed autoimmune disease, the immune response of the patients might differ from that of healthy individuals. No change with DPC sensitization was found in the number of TCRs above 1 in 1000 frequency, and no evidence of global repertoire structure alterations was found. Repeated subsampling changed both the strength of the expansion versus patch-test correlation and the threshold at which that correlation became significant. Expanded TCRs formed significantly more large CDR3 similarity clusters than pre-sensitization or healthy control sets, consistent with antigen-driven responses.

The CDR3 sequence holds 15 residues, the cysteine and phenylalanine included. Of the read, only the CDR3 DNA is kept; its 45 bases are in frame from base 1. Unmatched junction bases come to 10, with V trimmed by 6 bases and J by 7 bases. For CDR1 and CDR2, the germline V gene lists MDHEN and SYDVKM. Receptor amplification or capture employed RACE. Sequencing relied on a NextSeq 500. During library preparation, unique molecular identifiers were attached to individual cDNA molecules so that TCRs could be counted quantitatively and reproducibly. Both TCR alpha and TCR beta chains were sequenced from each blood RNA sample. As for the original processing: Samples had a median of roughly 87,000 TCRs, with a range from roughly 23,224 to 700,000. V, J and CDR3 annotation of the TCR reads was carried out using the Decombinator software suite. For the PS versus PT1 abundance plots, all samples were subsampled to the same number of TCRs (28,000). Expanded TCRs were defined as absent before sensitization and observed at least eight times at the 2-week time point. TCRdb's own reprocessing of the public reads used fastp at Q25 and MiXCR and kept productive beta chains. Each record represents a unique CDR3 protein, reported with the most common genes and DNA among its rows. The V and J calls come from TCRdb's annotation, not from the publication. This sample holds 65,000 to 85,000 distinct CDR3 sequences; about a tenth were observed only once. Around 1.5% of the sample goes to the ten largest clones.

What this sample's time point label stands for: patch test 1, 2 weeks after DPC sensitization. The treatment or condition label of this sample denotes: therapeutic diphenylcyclopropenone sensitization with weekly scalp DPC. At every patch-test visit, the blood draw took place before the patch test was put on. To be eligible, patients had to be aged 18 to 70, diagnosed with alopecia and judged suitable for DPC therapy, while pregnant patients were excluded. Total RNA was extracted from unfractionated whole blood that had been collected in Tempus Blood RNA tubes. This material consisted of whole blood, taken in connection with sensitization to the hapten diphenylcyclopropenone (DPC). The TCR comes from a woman aged 45-65 years with alopecia areata. Some clones in this sample may be carry-over from other donors' samples. The receptor chain draws on TRBV28 and TRBJ2-2; 8 of the junction bases match TRBD1. The nucleotide sequence reads TGTGCCAGCAGACCTGGACAGGGAACGGGCGGGGAGCTGTTTTTT. Its amino acids are CASRPGQGTGGELFF.